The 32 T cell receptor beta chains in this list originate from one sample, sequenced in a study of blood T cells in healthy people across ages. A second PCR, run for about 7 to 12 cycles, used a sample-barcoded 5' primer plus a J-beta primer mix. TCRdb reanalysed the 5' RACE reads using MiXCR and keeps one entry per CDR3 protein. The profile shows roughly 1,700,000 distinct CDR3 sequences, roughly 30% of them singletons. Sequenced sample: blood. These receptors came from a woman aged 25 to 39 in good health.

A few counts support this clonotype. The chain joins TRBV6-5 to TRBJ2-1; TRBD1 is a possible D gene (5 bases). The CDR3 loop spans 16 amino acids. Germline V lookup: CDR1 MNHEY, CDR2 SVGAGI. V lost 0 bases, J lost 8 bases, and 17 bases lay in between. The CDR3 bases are TGTGCCAGCAGTTACTCAGTCAGGGATGTTGGGTATGAGCAGTTCTTC. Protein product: CASSYSVRDVGYEQFF.

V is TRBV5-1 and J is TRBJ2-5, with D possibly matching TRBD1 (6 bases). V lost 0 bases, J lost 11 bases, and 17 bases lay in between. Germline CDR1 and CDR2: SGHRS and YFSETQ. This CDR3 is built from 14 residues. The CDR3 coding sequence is TGCGCCAGCAGCTTGGCCACAGGGCCCTCGGAGCAGTACTTC. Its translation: CASSLATGPSEQYF.

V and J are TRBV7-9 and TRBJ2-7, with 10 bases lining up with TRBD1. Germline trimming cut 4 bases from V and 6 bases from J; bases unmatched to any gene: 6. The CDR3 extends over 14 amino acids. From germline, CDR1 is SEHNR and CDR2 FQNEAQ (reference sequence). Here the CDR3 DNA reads TGTGCCAGCAGCTCGGGACAGGGGAGGCGCGAGCAGTACTTC. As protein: CASSSGQGRREQYF. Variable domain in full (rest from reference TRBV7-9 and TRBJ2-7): DTGVSQNPRHKITKRGQNVTFRCDPISEHNRLYWYRQTLGQGPEFLTYFQNEAQLEKSRLLSDRFSAERPKGSFSTLEIQRTEQGDSAMYLCASSSGQGRREQYFGPGTRLTVT.

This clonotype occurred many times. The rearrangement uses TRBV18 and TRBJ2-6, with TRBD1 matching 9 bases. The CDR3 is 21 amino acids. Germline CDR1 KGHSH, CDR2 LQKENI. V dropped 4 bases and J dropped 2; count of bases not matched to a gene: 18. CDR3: CASSLRSNRGQPRPGANVLTF. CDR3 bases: TGTGCCAGCTCACTCAGATCGAACAGGGGGCAACCCAGGCCTGGGGCCAACGTCCTGACTTTC.

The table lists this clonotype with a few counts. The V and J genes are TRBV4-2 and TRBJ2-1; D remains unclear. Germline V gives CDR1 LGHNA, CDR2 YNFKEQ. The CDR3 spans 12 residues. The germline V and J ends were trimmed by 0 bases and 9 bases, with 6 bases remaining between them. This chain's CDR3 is CASSQDRPEQFF. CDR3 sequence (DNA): TGTGCCAGCAGCCAAGATCGGCCTGAGCAGTTCTTC.

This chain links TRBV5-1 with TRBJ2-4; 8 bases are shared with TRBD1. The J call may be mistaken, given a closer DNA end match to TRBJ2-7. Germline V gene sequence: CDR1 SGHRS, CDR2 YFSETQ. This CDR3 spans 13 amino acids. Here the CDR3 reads CASSLQGGDEQYF. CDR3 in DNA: TGCGCCAGCAGCTTACAGGGGGGCGACGAGCAGTACTTC.

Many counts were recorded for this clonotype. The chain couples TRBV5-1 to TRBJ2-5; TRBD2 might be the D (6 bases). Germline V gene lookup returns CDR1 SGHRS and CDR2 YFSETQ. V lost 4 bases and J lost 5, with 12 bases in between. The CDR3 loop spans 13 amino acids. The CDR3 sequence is CASSPLAVETQYF. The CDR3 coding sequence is TGCGCCAGCAGCCCGTTAGCGGTGGAGACCCAGTACTTC. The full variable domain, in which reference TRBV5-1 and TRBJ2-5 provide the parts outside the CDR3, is KAGVTQTPRYLIKTRGQQVTLSCSPISGHRSVSWYQQTPGQGLQFLFEYFSETQRNKGNFPGRFSGRQFSNSRSEMNVSTLELGDSALYLCASSPLAVETQYFGPGTRLLVL.

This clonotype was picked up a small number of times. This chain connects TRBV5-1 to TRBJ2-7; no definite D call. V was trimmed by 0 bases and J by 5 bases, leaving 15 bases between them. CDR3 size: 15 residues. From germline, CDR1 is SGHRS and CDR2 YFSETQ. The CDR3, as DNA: TGCGCCAGCAGCTTGGGCAGGATCGATAACCACGAGCAGTACTTC. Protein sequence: CASSLGRIDNHEQYF.

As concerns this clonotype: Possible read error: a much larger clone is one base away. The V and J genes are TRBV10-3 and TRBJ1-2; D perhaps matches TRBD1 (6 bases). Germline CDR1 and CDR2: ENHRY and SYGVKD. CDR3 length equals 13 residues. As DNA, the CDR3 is TGTGCCATCAGTGCAGGGGAGGACTATGACTACACCTTC. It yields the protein CAISAGEDYDYTF.

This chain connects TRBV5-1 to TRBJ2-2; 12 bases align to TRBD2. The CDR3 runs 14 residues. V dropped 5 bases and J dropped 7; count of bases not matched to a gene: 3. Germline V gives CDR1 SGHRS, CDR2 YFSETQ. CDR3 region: CASRTSGSIGELFF. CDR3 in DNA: TGCGCCAGCAGGACTAGCGGGAGCATCGGGGAGCTGTTTTTT.

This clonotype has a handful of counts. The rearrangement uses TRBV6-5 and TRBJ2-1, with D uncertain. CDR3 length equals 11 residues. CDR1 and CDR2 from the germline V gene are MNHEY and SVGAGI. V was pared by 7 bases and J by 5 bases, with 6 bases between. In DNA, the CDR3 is TGTGCCAGCATGAAGGACAATGAGCAGTTCTTC. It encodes CASMKDNEQFF.

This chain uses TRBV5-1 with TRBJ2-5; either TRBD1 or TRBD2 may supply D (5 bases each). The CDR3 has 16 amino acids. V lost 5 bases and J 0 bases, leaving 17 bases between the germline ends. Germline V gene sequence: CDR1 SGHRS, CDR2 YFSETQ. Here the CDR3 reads CASRTNQTEYQETQYF. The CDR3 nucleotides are TGCGCCAGCAGGACTAACCAGACAGAGTACCAAGAGACCCAGTACTTC.

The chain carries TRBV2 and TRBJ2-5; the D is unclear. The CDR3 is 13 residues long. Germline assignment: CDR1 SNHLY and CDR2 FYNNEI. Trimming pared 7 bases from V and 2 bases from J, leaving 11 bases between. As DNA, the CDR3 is TGTGCCAGCACGAGGATACCTCAAGAGACCCAGTACTTC. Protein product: CASTRIPQETQYF.

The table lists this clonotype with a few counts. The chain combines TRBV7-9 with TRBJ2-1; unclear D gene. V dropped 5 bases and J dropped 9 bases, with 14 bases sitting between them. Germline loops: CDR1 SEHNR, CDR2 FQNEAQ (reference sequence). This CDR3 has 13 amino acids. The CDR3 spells CASSIPSSTEQFF. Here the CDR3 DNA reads TGTGCCAGCAGCATCCCGTCGAGCACTGAGCAGTTCTTC.

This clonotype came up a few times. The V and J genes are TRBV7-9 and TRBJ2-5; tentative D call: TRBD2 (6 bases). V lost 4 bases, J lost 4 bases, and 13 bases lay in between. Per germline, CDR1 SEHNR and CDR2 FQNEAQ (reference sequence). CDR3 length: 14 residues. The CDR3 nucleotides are TGTGCCAGCAGCTCCCGGGGACTCCCAGAGACCCAGTACTTC. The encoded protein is CASSSRGLPETQYF.

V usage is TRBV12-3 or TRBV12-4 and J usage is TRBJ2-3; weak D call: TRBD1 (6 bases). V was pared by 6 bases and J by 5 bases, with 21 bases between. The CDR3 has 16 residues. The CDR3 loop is CASSSPGVSSQDTQYF. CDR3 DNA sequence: TGTGCCAGCAGCAGTCCAGGGGTTTCAAGCCAAGATACGCAGTATTTT.

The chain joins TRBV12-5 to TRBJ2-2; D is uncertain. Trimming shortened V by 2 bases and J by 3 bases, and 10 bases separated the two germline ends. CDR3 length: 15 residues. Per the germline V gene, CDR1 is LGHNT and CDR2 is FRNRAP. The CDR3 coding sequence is TGTGCTAGTGGTTTGATCTTACGAGACACCGGGGAGCTGTTTTTT. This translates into CASGLILRDTGELFF.

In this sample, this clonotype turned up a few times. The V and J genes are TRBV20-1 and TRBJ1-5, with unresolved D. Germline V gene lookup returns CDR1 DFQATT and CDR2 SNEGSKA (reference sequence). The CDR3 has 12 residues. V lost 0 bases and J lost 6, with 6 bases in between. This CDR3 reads CSARDHAQPQHF. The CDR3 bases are TGCAGTGCTAGAGATCACGCTCAGCCCCAGCATTTT.

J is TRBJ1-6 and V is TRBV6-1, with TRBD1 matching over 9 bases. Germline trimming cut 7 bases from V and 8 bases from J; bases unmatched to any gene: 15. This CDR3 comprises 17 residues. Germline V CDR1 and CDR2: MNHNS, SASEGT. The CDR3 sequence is CASKLGDREVGDSPLHF. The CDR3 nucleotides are TGTGCCAGCAAATTGGGGGACAGGGAGGTTGGCGATTCACCCCTCCACTTT.

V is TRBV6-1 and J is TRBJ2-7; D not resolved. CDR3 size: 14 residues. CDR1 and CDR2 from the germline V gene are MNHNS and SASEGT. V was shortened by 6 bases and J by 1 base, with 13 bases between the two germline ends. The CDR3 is CASSAVGWSYEQYF. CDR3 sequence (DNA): TGTGCCAGCAGCGCCGTAGGGTGGTCCTACGAGCAGTACTTC.

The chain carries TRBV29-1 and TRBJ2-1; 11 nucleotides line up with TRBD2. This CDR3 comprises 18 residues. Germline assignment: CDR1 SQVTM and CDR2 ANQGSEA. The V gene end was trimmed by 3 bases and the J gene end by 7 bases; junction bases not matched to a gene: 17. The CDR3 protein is CSVDRSWGSGRAKNEQFF. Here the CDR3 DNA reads TGCAGCGTTGATCGCTCCTGGGGTAGCGGGAGGGCCAAGAATGAGCAGTTCTTC.

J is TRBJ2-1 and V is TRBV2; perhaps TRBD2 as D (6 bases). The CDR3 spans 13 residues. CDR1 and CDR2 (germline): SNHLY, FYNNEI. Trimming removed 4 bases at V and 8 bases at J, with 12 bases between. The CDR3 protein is CASSGAGNHEQFF. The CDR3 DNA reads TGTGCCAGCAGTGGGGCGGGGAACCATGAGCAGTTCTTC. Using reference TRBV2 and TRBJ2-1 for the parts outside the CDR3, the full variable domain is EPEVTQTPSHQVTQMGQEVILRCVPISNHLYFYWYRQILGQKVEFLVSFYNNEISEKSEIFDDQFSVERPDGSNFTLKIRSTKLEDSAMYFCASSGAGNHEQFFGPGTRLTVL.

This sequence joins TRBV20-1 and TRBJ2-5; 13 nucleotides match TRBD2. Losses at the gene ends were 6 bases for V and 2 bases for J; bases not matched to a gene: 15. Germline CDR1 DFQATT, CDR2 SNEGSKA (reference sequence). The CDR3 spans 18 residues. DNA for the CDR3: TGCAGTGCCCAAGGCGTAGGACTAGCGGGAGTGGGGCAAGAGACCCAGTACTTC. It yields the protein CSAQGVGLAGVGQETQYF.

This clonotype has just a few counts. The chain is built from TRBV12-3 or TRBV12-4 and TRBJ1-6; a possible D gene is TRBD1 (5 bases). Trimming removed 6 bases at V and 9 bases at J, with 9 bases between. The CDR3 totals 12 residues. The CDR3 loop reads CASSRTGSPLHF. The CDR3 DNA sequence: TGTGCCAGCAGCCGAACAGGTTCACCCCTCCACTTT.

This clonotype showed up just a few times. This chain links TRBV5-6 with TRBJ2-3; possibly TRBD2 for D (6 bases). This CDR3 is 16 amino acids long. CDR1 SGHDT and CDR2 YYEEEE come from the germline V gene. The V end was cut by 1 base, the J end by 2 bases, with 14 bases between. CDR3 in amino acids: CASSLFRERDTDTQYF. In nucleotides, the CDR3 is TGTGCCAGCAGCTTGTTTCGGGAGCGAGACACAGATACGCAGTATTTT. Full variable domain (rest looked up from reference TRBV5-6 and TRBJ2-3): DAGVTQSPTHLIKTRGQQVTLRCSPKSGHDTVSWYQQALGQGPQFIFQYYEEEERQRGNFPDRFSGHQFPNYSSELNVNALLLGDSALYLCASSLFRERDTDTQYFGPGTRLTVL.

CDR3 nucleotide sequence: TGCAGTGCTCTGGTCGCCGGGGAGCTGTTTTTT. Translated: CSALVAGELFF. The V and J genes are TRBV20-1 and TRBJ2-2, with D uncertain. CDR1 is DFQATT and CDR2 is SNEGSKA in the germline V gene (reference sequence). The CDR3 consists of 11 residues. With 5 bases removed from V and 6 bases from J, the gap between germline ends came to 7 bases.

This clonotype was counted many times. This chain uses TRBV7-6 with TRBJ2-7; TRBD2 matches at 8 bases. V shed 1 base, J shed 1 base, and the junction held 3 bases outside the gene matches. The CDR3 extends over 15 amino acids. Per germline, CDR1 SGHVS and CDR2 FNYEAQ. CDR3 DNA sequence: TGTGCCAGCAGCTTAGACACTAGCGGATCCTACGAGCAGTACTTC. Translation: CASSLDTSGSYEQYF.

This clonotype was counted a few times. The CDR3 DNA follows: TGTGCCAGCAGCCTAGGGACTAGCGTTGCAGATACGCAGTATTTT. Encoded protein: CASSLGTSVADTQYF. V gene TRBV11-3 combines with J gene TRBJ2-3, with 10 bases that match TRBD2. The germline V gene encodes CDR1 SGHNT and CDR2 YENEEA. V lost 5 bases, J lost 4 bases, and 6 bases stayed unmatched. This CDR3 is 15 amino acids long.

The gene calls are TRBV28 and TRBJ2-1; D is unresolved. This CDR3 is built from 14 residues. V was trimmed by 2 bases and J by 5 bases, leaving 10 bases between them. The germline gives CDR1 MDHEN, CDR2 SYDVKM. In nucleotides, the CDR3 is TGTGCCAGCAGTTTACCGGACGGAAACAATGAGCAGTTCTTC. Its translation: CASSLPDGNNEQFF.

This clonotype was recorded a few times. Written as DNA, the CDR3 is TGTGCCAGCAGCTTAGAGGGCAGGCGGACCACAGATACGCAGTATTTT. This sequence encodes CASSLEGRRTTDTQYF. The chain is built from TRBV7-9 and TRBJ2-3, with unresolved D. This CDR3 has 16 residues. Germline assignment: CDR1 SEHNR and CDR2 FQNEAQ (reference sequence). The germline V and J ends were trimmed by 1 base and 2 bases, with 13 bases remaining between them.

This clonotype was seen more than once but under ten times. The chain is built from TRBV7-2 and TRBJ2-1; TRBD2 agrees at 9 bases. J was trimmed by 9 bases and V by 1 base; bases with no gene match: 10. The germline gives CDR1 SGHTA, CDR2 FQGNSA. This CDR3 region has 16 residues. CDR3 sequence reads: CASSLEGSLAGTEQFF. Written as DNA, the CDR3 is TGTGCCAGCAGCTTAGAAGGTAGTCTAGCGGGAACTGAGCAGTTCTTC.

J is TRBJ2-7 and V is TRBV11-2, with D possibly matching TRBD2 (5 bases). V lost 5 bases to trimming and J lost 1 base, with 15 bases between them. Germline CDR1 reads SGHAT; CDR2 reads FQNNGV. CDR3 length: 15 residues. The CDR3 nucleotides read TGTGCCAGCAGCAAAGCGGCTGACGTGTCCTACGAGCAGTACTTC. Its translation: CASSKAADVSYEQYF.